These 5 T cell receptor beta chains originate from one sample sequenced in a study of cytomegalovirus exposure and HLA in healthy donors. Using immunoSEQ multiplex PCR, the repertoire was profiled, and TCRdb retains in-frame clones only, with some absent. The sample holds about 360,000 clones; about nine tenths are singletons and the top ten take 0.83%. The specimen sequenced was PBMCs. The receptors derive from a woman under 30 in good health and CMV-seronegative.

This chain uses TRBV10-1 with TRBJ2-7; D possibly corresponds to TRBD1 (6 bases). V was trimmed by 2 bases and J by 12 bases, leaving 17 bases between them. The germline V gene encodes CDR1 WNHNN and CDR2 SYGVQD (reference sequence). The CDR3 spans 13 residues. The CDR3 DNA sequence: TGCGCCAGCAGTGAGAGGACAGTCAAAAAGCGGTACTTC. This gives the protein CASSERTVKKRYF.

This clone showed up just once. The chain employs TRBV5-4 and TRBJ2-7, with 10 bases lining up with TRBD1. This CDR3 contains 14 residues. With V trimmed by 5 bases and J by 3 bases, 5 bases remained unmatched. The V gene's germline CDR1 is SGHNT and CDR2 YYREEE (reference sequence). The CDR3: CASSFRTGGYEQYF. CDR3 DNA: TGTGCCAGCAGTTTCCGGACAGGGGGCTACGAGCAGTACTTC.

The gene calls are TRBV11-2 and TRBJ1-1; tentative D call: TRBD1 (5 bases). V was pared by 7 bases and J by 0 bases, with 15 bases between. CDR1 is SGHAT, CDR2 FQNNGV, per germline. CDR3 length: 15 amino acids. CDR3 DNA sequence: TGTGCCAGCAACCCATCTCGACAGATGAACACTGAAGCTTTCTTT. It is translated as CASNPSRQMNTEAFF.

The rearrangement uses TRBV2 and TRBJ2-1, with D possibly being TRBD1 (5 bases). Germline V lookup: CDR1 SNHLY, CDR2 FYNNEI. The length of the CDR3 is 14 residues. The ends were cut back, 10 bases at V and 0 bases at J, with 13 bases in the middle. The CDR3 reads CATQGVSSYNEQFF. DNA of the CDR3: TGTGCCACCCAAGGGGTCAGCTCCTACAATGAGCAGTTCTTC.

This chain connects TRBV28 to TRBJ1-5, with 8 bases that match TRBD1. Germline V gene sequence: CDR1 MDHEN, CDR2 SYDVKM. CDR3 length: 15 amino acids. The junction had 6 bases not matched to a gene; V was cut back by 5 bases and J by 3 bases. DNA of the CDR3: TGTGCCAGCAGTCCTACAGGGGGATTCAATCAGCCCCAGCATTTT. This codes for CASSPTGGFNQPQHF.